These 18 T cell receptor beta chains originate from one sample sequenced in a study of shared clonotypes between healthy human individuals. As defined, naive CD8 cells were CD45RO-negative and positively selected for CCR7, with terminally differentiated effector memory CD45RA+ cells excluded. Only in-frame clones appear in the TCRdb table, and some are missing; sequencing was by immunoSEQ multiplex PCR. This table has about 2.1 million clones, around 93% appearing once. The material sequenced was naive CD8+ T cells from PBMCs. The receptors were gathered from a man aged 18 to 29 in good health. Some clones in this sample may be carry-over from other donors' samples.

The chain recombines TRBV7-2 with TRBJ2-5, with 7 nucleotides matching TRBD2. With V trimmed by 5 bases and J by 2 bases, 5 bases remained unmatched. CDR1 is SGHTA and CDR2 is FQGNSA in the germline V gene. The CDR3 extends over 14 amino acids. The CDR3 DNA reads as TGTGCCAGCAGCCCTGGGGAGGGGCAAGAGACCCAGTACTTC. Its translation: CASSPGEGQETQYF.

V is TRBV27 and J is TRBJ1-2; tentative D call: TRBD1 (6 bases). V was cut by 2 bases and J by 0 bases, with 13 bases left in between. This CDR3 region has 16 residues. The germline gives CDR1 MNHEY, CDR2 SMNVEV (reference sequence). CDR3 nucleotides: TGTGCCAGCAGTTTAACAAGACAGGTGTCTAACTATGGCTACACCTTC. This sequence encodes CASSLTRQVSNYGYTF.

This clone was picked up one time. The chain has TRBV7-9 and TRBJ1-2; 8 positions match TRBD1. The V gene end was trimmed by 2 bases and the J gene end by 4 bases; junction bases not matched to a gene: 6. Per the germline V gene, CDR1 is SEHNR and CDR2 is FQNEAQ (reference sequence). This CDR3 is built from 15 residues. The chain's CDR3 is CASSLSTGAGYGYTF. Here the CDR3 DNA reads TGTGCCAGCAGCTTATCGACAGGGGCAGGCTATGGCTACACCTTC.

As concerns this clone: This sample also contains other DNA sequences that code for the same CDR3. The chain combines TRBV19 with TRBJ2-7, with no clear D. The CDR3 spans 13 residues. Germline CDR1 and CDR2: LNHDA and SQIVND (reference sequence). Trimming pared 1 base from V and 2 bases from J, leaving 6 bases between. The DNA of the CDR3 is TGTGCCAGTAGTATAGGGCTAGCCTACGAGCAGTACTTC. Amino acid sequence: CASSIGLAYEQYF.

The chain combines TRBV28 with TRBJ1-5; D remains ambiguous. There are 14 residues in the CDR3. Trimming cost V 5 bases and J 6 bases, with 14 bases left between them. Looked up from germline, CDR1 is MDHEN and CDR2 is SYDVKM. CDR3 residues: CASSPLREVQPQHF. The CDR3 region has the DNA TGTGCCAGCAGTCCCCTTCGGGAGGTTCAGCCCCAGCATTTT.

The chain carries TRBV28 and TRBJ2-1; no firm D call. V lost 5 bases to trimming and J lost 8 bases, with 13 bases between them. The CDR3 is 13 amino acids. Per germline, CDR1 MDHEN and CDR2 SYDVKM. The chain's CDR3 is CASSPPYGYEQFF. The CDR3 DNA is TGTGCCAGCAGTCCCCCCTACGGCTATGAGCAGTTCTTC.

This clone appeared a single time. The chain recombines TRBV11-2 with TRBJ2-5; D might be TRBD1 (5 bases). Looked up from germline, CDR1 is SGHAT and CDR2 is FQNNGV. The CDR3 consists of 12 residues. Trimming removed 6 bases from V and 4 bases from J, with 9 bases in between. The DNA for the CDR3 is TGTGCCAGCAGGACAGAAGTAGAGACCCAGTACTTC. Translating gives CASRTEVETQYF.

The chain couples TRBV27 to TRBJ2-1; 10 bases line up with TRBD1. This CDR3 region has 14 residues. Germline CDR1 MNHEY, CDR2 SMNVEV (reference sequence). V shed 7 bases and J 6 bases; nucleotides not matched to a gene: 6. In DNA, the CDR3 is TGTGCCAGCACCTGGGGGACAGGGGTCAATGAGCAGTTCTTC. Translated: CASTWGTGVNEQFF.

The V gene is TRBV4-1, the J gene TRBJ1-4; 8 bases align to TRBD1. This CDR3 has 15 residues. Germline-derived CDR1 and CDR2 are MGHRA and YSYEKL. The V and J ends lost 3 bases and 8 bases, in that order; junction bases with no gene match: 8. This CDR3 is CASSHGTGGNEKLFF. The CDR3 nucleotides are TGCGCCAGCAGCCACGGAACAGGGGGTAACGAAAAACTGTTTTTT.

This clone was counted a few times. The J gene is TRBJ1-1, the V gene TRBV5-1, with D tentatively TRBD1 (6 bases). Trimming took 5 bases from V and 3 from J, leaving 17 bases between them. CDR3 length: 15 amino acids. Per the germline V gene, CDR1 is SGHRS and CDR2 is YFSETQ. CDR3 coding DNA: TGCGCCAGCAGGTTCGGACAGAGGGCCTACACTGAAGCTTTCTTT. It translates to CASRFGQRAYTEAFF. Supplemented by reference TRBV5-1 and TRBJ1-1, the full variable domain reads KAGVTQTPRYLIKTRGQQVTLSCSPISGHRSVSWYQQTPGQGLQFLFEYFSETQRNKGNFPGRFSGRQFSNSRSEMNVSTLELGDSALYLCASRFGQRAYTEAFFGQGTRLTVV.

This chain links TRBV9 with TRBJ2-1; the D is unclear. The CDR3 length is 16 residues. The germline gives CDR1 SGDLS, CDR2 YYNGEE. Between the trimmed V and J ends, which lost 1 base and 2 bases, there was a span of 13 bases. CDR3 loop: CASSVTALTPYNEQFF. CDR3 nucleotides: TGTGCCAGCAGCGTAACCGCCCTTACCCCCTACAATGAGCAGTTCTTC. The variable domain in full, with the rest retrieved from reference TRBV9 and TRBJ2-1, is DSGVTQTPKHLITATGQRVTLRCSPRSGDLSVYWYQQSLDQGLQFLIQYYNGEERAKGNILERFSAQQFPDLHSELNLSSLELGDSALYFCASSVTALTPYNEQFFGPGTRLTVL.

CDR3 nucleotide sequence: TGTGCCAGCAGTTACCCGCGCACAGATACGCAGTATTTT. This encodes CASSYPRTDTQYF. This chain uses TRBV27 with TRBJ2-3; D is uncertain. Trimming took off 4 bases at V and 1 base at J, with 6 bases between the two ends. The CDR3 runs 13 residues. Germline CDR1 MNHEY, CDR2 SMNVEV (reference sequence).

Only one count was recorded for this clone. The genes are TRBV5-5 and TRBJ2-3, with D hard to call. From germline, CDR1 is SGHKS and CDR2 YYEKEE (reference sequence). The CDR3 totals 18 residues. V lost 0 bases, J lost 0 bases, and 17 bases lay in between. The DNA for the CDR3 is TGTGCCAGCAGCTTGGCCGTGGTATTGGGCAGAAGCACAGATACGCAGTATTTT. Encoded protein: CASSLAVVLGRSTDTQYF.

CDR3 in amino acids: CASSGGLAGGSPANTGELFF. DNA for the CDR3: TGTGCCAGCAGCGGAGGACTAGCGGGAGGCTCACCCGCGAACACCGGGGAGCTGTTTTTT. The chain is built from TRBV5-8 and TRBJ2-2, with 14 bases aligning to TRBD2. Germline CDR1 SGHTS, CDR2 YDEGEE. The junction had 11 bases not matched to a gene; V was cut back by 4 bases and J by 0 bases. The CDR3 consists of 20 residues.

This chain uses TRBV29-1 with TRBJ2-5, with D hard to call. This CDR3 is built from 14 residues. V gave up 4 bases and J gave up 1 base, with 13 bases separating them. Looked up from germline, CDR1 is SQVTM and CDR2 is ANQGSEA. CDR3 protein: CSVGRLSFQETQYF. The CDR3 DNA sequence: TGCAGCGTTGGGCGGCTAAGCTTCCAAGAGACCCAGTACTTC.

The J gene is TRBJ1-4, the V gene TRBV5-1, with D possibly TRBD1 on 5 matching bases. The V end was cut by 0 bases, the J end by 2 bases, with 11 bases between. Per germline, CDR1 SGHRS and CDR2 YFSETQ. This CDR3 has 16 amino acids. In nucleotides, the CDR3 is TGCGCCAGCAGCTTGGCTGAGGGGTCGACTAATGAAAAACTGTTTTTT. This codes for CASSLAEGSTNEKLFF.

The J gene is TRBJ2-7, the V gene TRBV9; 7 bases line up with TRBD1. This CDR3 has 12 amino acids. Germline trimming cut 2 bases from V and 8 bases from J; bases unmatched to any gene: 4. Germline V CDR1 and CDR2: SGDLS, YYNGEE. This CDR3 reads CASSVGQTKQYF. CDR3 in DNA: TGTGCCAGCAGCGTGGGACAGACCAAGCAGTACTTC.

The chain is built from TRBV29-1 and TRBJ2-1; D remains ambiguous. This CDR3 is 12 amino acids long. Trimming pared 7 bases from V and 5 bases from J, leaving 12 bases between. Germline V CDR1 and CDR2: SQVTM, ANQGSEA. CDR3 coding DNA: TGCAGCGCCGTGGCAGACCACAATGAGCAGTTCTTC. This gives the protein CSAVADHNEQFF.